Following are 22 T cell receptor beta chains from one sample sequenced in a study of molecular identifiers for immune sequencing clone quantification. TCRdb redid the calling of the PCR reads with MiXCR, one entry per CDR3 protein. The data hold a few hundred thousand distinct CDR3 sequences, with roughly a quarter observed a single time. The sequenced sample consisted of naive CD8+ T cells from blood, with Jurkat cell RNA spiked in. Documented subset: FACS-sorted CD8+CD4-CCR7+CD45RA+ naive T cells. These receptors all come from a human donor in good health. Some libraries in this study had Jurkat cell RNA spiked in.

The chain joins TRBV6-2 or TRBV6-3 to TRBJ2-7, with D unresolved. The CDR3 has 15 residues. V was shortened by 2 bases and J by 7 bases, with 18 bases between the two germline ends. Germline CDR1 and CDR2: MNHEY and SVGEGT. This CDR3 is CASSYARPLPVEQYF. In nucleotides, the CDR3 is TGTGCCAGCAGTTACGCGCGTCCTCTCCCGGTTGAGCAGTACTTC.

The gene calls are TRBV13 and TRBJ2-1; D possibly corresponds to TRBD2 (7 bases). Germline V lookup: CDR1 PRHDT, CDR2 FYEKMQ (reference sequence). This CDR3 spans 16 amino acids. V dropped 5 bases and J dropped 12 bases, with 26 bases sitting between them. The CDR3 DNA reads TGTGCCAGCAGCAACCTGATGGAGGGGGAGGGGGGTGTGCAGTTCTTC. This gives the protein CASSNLMEGEGGVQFF.

There are many counts of this clonotype. V gene TRBV9 combines with J gene TRBJ1-1; the match to TRBD1 covers 7 bases. This CDR3 comprises 14 residues. Germline CDR1 is SGDLS and CDR2 is YYNGEE. With 1 base clipped from V and 4 bases from J, the junction kept 4 bases outside the gene matches. CDR3 in amino acids: CASSVTGVSTEAFF. In nucleotides, the CDR3 is TGTGCCAGCAGCGTAACAGGGGTGAGCACTGAAGCTTTCTTT.

This clonotype was counted at least ten times. The rearrangement uses TRBV18 and TRBJ1-1; 7 bases fit TRBD1. This CDR3 comprises 15 residues. The V and J ends lost 0 bases and 7 bases, in that order; junction bases with no gene match: 8. Germline CDR1 reads KGHSH; CDR2 reads LQKENI. The CDR3 is CASSPPETGWSEAFF. CDR3 sequence (DNA): TGTGCCAGCTCACCACCCGAGACAGGGTGGAGTGAAGCTTTCTTT. Full variable domain (outside the CDR3, taken from reference TRBV18 and TRBJ1-1): NAGVMQNPRHLVRRRGQEARLRCSPMKGHSHVYWYRQLPEEGLKFMVYLQKENIIDESGMPKERFSAEFPKEGPSILRIQQVVRGDSAAYFCASSPPETGWSEAFFGQGTRLTVV.

This clonotype was recorded once. No conserved phenylalanine or tryptophan is present at the end of the CDR3, so a read error is the likely explanation. CDR3 coding DNA: TGTGCCAGCAGTAGACTAGCGGGATCCTACAATGAGCAGTTCCTC. It is translated as CASSRLAGSYNEQFL. The rearrangement uses TRBV2 and TRBJ2-1; 11 bases fit TRBD2. V shed 5 bases, J shed 1 base, and the junction held 1 base outside the gene matches. The CDR3 is 15 residues long. The germline V gene encodes CDR1 SNHLY and CDR2 FYNNEI.

There are a few counts of this clonotype. This CDR3 reads CASNPWGFEQYF. DNA for the CDR3: TGTGCCAGCAACCCATGGGGTTTCGAGCAGTACTTC. The chain employs TRBV6-1 and TRBJ2-7; D not certain. Per the germline V gene, CDR1 is MNHNS and CDR2 is SASEGT. The CDR3 loop spans 12 amino acids. Trimming took off 7 bases at V and 6 bases at J, with 13 bases between the two ends.

A note on this clonotype: Given a much more abundant clone one base away, this may be a read error. The genes are TRBV5-1 and TRBJ2-7; the D call may be TRBD1 or TRBD2 (6 bases each). CDR1 and CDR2 from the germline V gene are SGHRS and YFSETQ. This CDR3 has 14 amino acids. V was shortened by 6 bases and J by 3 bases, with 16 bases between the two germline ends. The CDR3 here is CASTMGGQFYEQYF. In nucleotides, the CDR3 is TGCGCCAGCACCATGGGAGGACAGTTCTACGAGCAGTACTTC.

This clonotype was picked up a small number of times. The chain is built from TRBV20-1 and TRBJ2-7; TRBD2 might be the D (5 bases). V lost 2 bases and J lost 6, with 14 bases in between. The CDR3 consists of 13 residues. Germline V gene data show CDR1 as DFQATT and CDR2 as SNEGSKA (reference sequence). CDR3 nucleotide sequence: TGCAGTGCTAGACCCCGCGACTACGCCGAGCAGTACTTC. Translating it yields CSARPRDYAEQYF.

Note on this clonotype: A clone one base away is much larger, so this may be a read error. This rearrangement joins TRBV6-5 to TRBJ2-1; D uncertain. The CDR3 has 13 amino acids. Per the germline V gene, CDR1 is MNHEY and CDR2 is SVGAGI. In DNA, the CDR3 is TGTGCCAGCGGTTACTCCAAGAGAAATGAGCAGTTCTTC. This codes for CASGYSKRNEQFF.

In this sample, this clonotype turned up many times. This chain joins TRBV29-1 and TRBJ2-3, with unresolved D. The CDR3 length is 11 residues. The germline V gene has CDR1 SQVTM and CDR2 ANQGSEA. The ends were cut back, 3 bases at V and 5 bases at J, with 6 bases in the middle. The CDR3 DNA reads as TGCAGCGTTGAGGTCGAAGATACGCAGTATTTT. Protein product: CSVEVEDTQYF.

This clonotype is a singleton in its sample. No conserved phenylalanine or tryptophan ends this CDR3, so it is likely a read error. J is TRBJ2-3 and V is TRBV7-9; 8 bases line up with TRBD2. There are 18 residues in the CDR3. V was pared by 3 bases and J by 1 base, with 12 bases of the junction left unmatched. Germline CDR1 and CDR2: SEHNR and FQNEAQ (reference sequence). The CDR3 nucleotides read TGTGCCAGCAGCTTCTACACCCCTCGGGGGGGGCGCACAGATACGCAGTATATT. The encoded protein is CASSFYTPRGGRTDTQYI.

This clonotype was seen more than once but under ten times. This chain links TRBV7-9 with TRBJ2-7, with TRBD1 identical over 7 bases. The CDR3 length is 15 residues. Trimming took 5 bases from V and 3 from J; bases not matched to a gene: 10. In germline, CDR1 is SEHNR, CDR2 FQNEAQ (reference sequence). The CDR3 here is CASSPTGVRYYEQYF. CDR3 in DNA: TGTGCCAGCAGCCCAACAGGGGTTCGGTACTACGAGCAGTACTTC.

This clonotype was recorded at least ten times. This CDR3 is CASSPRDRGTGELFF. As DNA, the CDR3 is TGTGCCAGCAGCCCCCGGGACAGGGGCACCGGGGAGCTGTTTTTT. The J gene is TRBJ2-2, the V gene TRBV7-9; 10 bases map to TRBD1. The CDR3 covers 15 residues. Unmatched junction bases numbered 4, after V lost 5 bases and J lost 4 bases. Germline V gene data show CDR1 as SEHNR and CDR2 as FQNEAQ (reference sequence).

This clonotype showed up just a few times. The chain carries TRBV28 and TRBJ2-7, with TRBD1 matching over 7 bases. The germline CDR1 and CDR2 sequences are MDHEN and SYDVKM. The CDR3 consists of 15 residues. The V segment lost 1 base and the J segment 0 bases; nucleotides outside the gene matches: 3. The CDR3 region is CASSLSGQPSYEQYF. As DNA, the CDR3 is TGTGCCAGCAGTTTATCGGGACAGCCCTCCTACGAGCAGTACTTC.

This chain connects TRBV19 to TRBJ2-3, with 15 nucleotides matching TRBD2. Germline loops: CDR1 LNHDA, CDR2 SQIVND (reference sequence). The CDR3 runs 16 residues. Trimming at V came to 6 bases and at J to 4 bases, leaving 5 bases not matched to a gene. Here the CDR3 reads CASSYGLAGGSDTQYF. As DNA, the CDR3 is TGTGCCAGTAGCTACGGACTAGCGGGGGGGTCAGATACGCAGTATTTT.

About this clonotype: A much larger clone sits a single nucleotide away, making a read error possible. The rearrangement links TRBV7-9 to TRBJ2-2; D remains unclear. V lost 5 bases, J lost 6 bases, and 13 bases lay in between. The CDR3 covers 14 residues. Germline V CDR1 and CDR2: SEHNR, FQNEAQ (reference sequence). Here the CDR3 DNA reads TGTGCCAGCAGCCCCTTTGGAAACCCCGGGGAGCTGTTTTTT. Translation: CASSPFGNPGELFF.

The sample holds a few counts of this clonotype. The chain recombines TRBV7-9 with TRBJ2-2, with D perhaps matching TRBD2 (6 bases). The CDR3 loop spans 15 amino acids. Trimming pared 8 bases from V and 5 bases from J, leaving 18 bases between. Germline CDR1 reads SEHNR; CDR2 reads FQNEAQ (reference sequence). The CDR3 loop is CASPPTRAGTGELFF. The CDR3 region has the DNA TGTGCCAGCCCGCCCACCAGGGCGGGGACCGGGGAGCTGTTTTTT. Looking up the rest from reference TRBV7-9 and TRBJ2-2 gives the full variable domain: DTGVSQNPRHKITKRGQNVTFRCDPISEHNRLYWYRQTLGQGPEFLTYFQNEAQLEKSRLLSDRFSAERPKGSFSTLEIQRTEQGDSAMYLCASPPTRAGTGELFFGEGSRLTVL.

This chain's CDR3 is CASSLGTANTDTQYF. The CDR3 nucleotides are TGTGCCAGCAGCTTAGGGACAGCAAACACAGATACGCAGTATTTT. V usage is TRBV7-9 and J usage is TRBJ2-3, with D maybe TRBD1 (6 bases). Germline V gene lookup returns CDR1 SEHNR and CDR2 FQNEAQ (reference sequence). V lost 1 base and J 2 bases, leaving 10 bases between the germline ends. The CDR3 contains 15 residues.

This clonotype was observed at least ten times. J is TRBJ2-5 and V is TRBV7-9; D gene uncertain. Germline CDR1 and CDR2: SEHNR and FQNEAQ (reference sequence). V lost 2 bases and J lost 3, with 4 bases in between. This CDR3 spans 12 amino acids. CDR3 sequence reads: CASSLLKETQYF. The CDR3 region has the DNA TGTGCCAGCAGCTTACTAAAAGAGACCCAGTACTTC.

This chain uses TRBV19 with TRBJ2-1, with D perhaps matching TRBD1 (6 bases). In germline, CDR1 is LNHDA, CDR2 SQIVND (reference sequence). The CDR3 extends over 15 amino acids. V lost 5 bases, J lost 8 bases, and 19 bases lay in between. In DNA, the CDR3 is TGTGCCAGTAGTTCCAGCCAGGGGCGCGGCGATGAGCAGTTCTTC. This sequence encodes CASSSSQGRGDEQFF.

This clonotype was seen a handful of times. The CDR3 DNA reads as TGTGCCAGCAAACGCCAGGGGATATCTAATGAAAAACTGTTTTTT. Translation gives CASKRQGISNEKLFF. The chain uses TRBV27 and TRBJ1-4, with TRBD1 as a possible D gene (6 bases). V lost 7 bases, J lost 3 bases, and 15 bases lay in between. The germline V gene encodes CDR1 MNHEY and CDR2 SMNVEV (reference sequence). The CDR3 is 15 residues long.

This clonotype was picked up many times. The chain couples TRBV7-6 to TRBJ2-7, with D tentatively TRBD2 (5 bases). CDR1 is SGHVS and CDR2 is FNYEAQ in the germline V gene. V was shortened by 1 base and J by 6 bases, with 13 bases between the two germline ends. The CDR3 covers 14 residues. The CDR3 is CASSLGLASGEQYF. The DNA of the CDR3 is TGTGCCAGCAGCTTAGGTTTGGCGAGCGGCGAGCAGTACTTC. Full variable domain (outside the CDR3, taken from reference TRBV7-6 and TRBJ2-7): GAGVSQSPRYKVTKRGQDVALRCDPISGHVSLYWYRQALGQGPEFLTYFNYEAQQDKSGLPNDRFSAERPEGSISTLTIQRTEQRDSAMYRCASSLGLASGEQYFGPGTRLTVT.